The 23 T cell receptor beta chains reported below all come from one sample, sequenced in a study of blood T cell repertoires in COVID-19. Libraries were prepared by immunoSEQ multiplex PCR; TCRdb keeps only in-frame clonotypes and omits some of them. Counted here are 240,000 or so clones, more than 85% occurring once; the ten biggest clones make up approximately 9%. The specimen was PBMCs or T cells enriched from blood (not recorded which). The receptor source for this set is a man aged 35-49 years who had recovered from COVID-19.

CDR3 bases: TGTGCCAGCAGCTTAGGACTAGCGGACTACGAGCAGTACTTC. Protein: CASSLGLADYEQYF. The chain has TRBV7-2 and TRBJ2-7, with 9 bases lining up with TRBD2. The V gene's germline CDR1 is SGHTA and CDR2 FQGNSA. V was clipped by 1 base and J by 3 bases; unmatched bases: 1. CDR3 length: 14 residues.

The V and J genes are TRBV7-8 and TRBJ1-2; TRBD1 agrees at 8 bases. CDR1 is SGHVS and CDR2 is FQNEAQ in the germline V gene. Unmatched junction bases numbered 8, after V lost 0 bases and J lost 8 bases. The CDR3 runs 15 residues. The CDR3 sequence: CASSLARGQGQGYTF. For the CDR3, the DNA is TGTGCCAGCAGCTTAGCCCGAGGACAGGGACAGGGCTACACCTTC.

This clone has a count of ten or more. The chain couples TRBV5-1 to TRBJ2-7; perhaps TRBD2 as D (5 bases). Trimming stripped 4 bases from V and 0 bases from J, with 17 bases between. Germline lookup yields CDR1 SGHRS and CDR2 YFSETQ. The CDR3 covers 16 residues. The CDR3 bases are TGCGCCAGCAGCCGGACTCGACAACTCAGCTCCTACGAGCAGTACTTC. It yields the protein CASSRTRQLSSYEQYF.

This chain connects TRBV7-3 to TRBJ2-3; 9 nucleotides align to TRBD1. The trim removed 4 bases at V and 4 bases at J, leaving 3 bases unmatched. CDR1 SGHTA and CDR2 FQGTGA come from the germline V gene. The CDR3 runs to 14 residues. Here the CDR3 DNA reads TGTGCCAGCAGCTCGGGACAGGGCCCAGATACGCAGTATTTT. The encoded protein is CASSSGQGPDTQYF.

The genes are TRBV9 and TRBJ2-1; tentative D call: TRBD2 (6 bases). Between the trimmed V and J ends, which lost 0 bases and 2 bases, there was a span of 15 bases. The germline gives CDR1 SGDLS, CDR2 YYNGEE. The CDR3 is made up of 17 amino acids. CDR3 protein: CASSVGPGGDPYNEQFF. CDR3 coding DNA: TGTGCCAGCAGCGTAGGTCCGGGCGGGGACCCCTACAATGAGCAGTTCTTC.

The V call is TRBV20-1, the J call TRBJ2-5; TRBD2 might be the D (5 bases). The germline gives CDR1 DFQATT, CDR2 SNEGSKA (reference sequence). Trimming removed 7 bases from V and 1 base from J, with 7 bases in between. The CDR3 has 11 amino acids. This chain's CDR3 is CSGELQETQYF. The CDR3 nucleotides are TGCAGTGGGGAGCTCCAAGAGACCCAGTACTTC.

The gene calls are TRBV9 and TRBJ2-3, with 9 bases fitting TRBD2. The CDR3 runs to 19 residues. Germline assignment: CDR1 SGDLS and CDR2 YYNGEE. V dropped 4 bases and J dropped 7; count of bases not matched to a gene: 22. CDR3 in amino acids: CASSSRVQLRGGGWNTQYF. The CDR3 nucleotides read TGTGCCAGCAGCTCCAGAGTCCAGTTGCGGGGGGGCGGATGGAATACGCAGTATTTT.

V usage is TRBV11-2 and J usage is TRBJ1-1; TRBD1 might be the D (5 bases). Germline V gene data show CDR1 as SGHAT and CDR2 as FQNNGV. The CDR3 spans 15 residues. V was cut by 5 bases and J by 1 base, with 14 bases left in between. CDR3 in amino acids: CASSPKRTGNTEAFF. In DNA form, the CDR3 reads TGTGCCAGCAGCCCAAAACGAACAGGGAACACTGAAGCTTTCTTT.

V usage is TRBV6-2 or TRBV6-3 and J usage is TRBJ2-1; the D gene is possibly TRBD2 (5 bases). The CDR3 is 15 residues long. The germline V and J ends were trimmed by 0 bases and 8 bases, with 14 bases remaining between them. CDR1 is MNHEY and CDR2 is SVGEGT in the germline V gene. The CDR3 coding sequence is TGTGCCAGCAGTTACTCGGGAGTCCTTACAGATGAGCAGTTCTTC. Amino acids: CASSYSGVLTDEQFF.

V is TRBV2 and J is TRBJ1-5; D perhaps matches TRBD1 (6 bases). This CDR3 region has 15 residues. The V gene lost 2 bases and the J gene lost 1 base, with 9 bases spanning the gap. Germline CDR1 and CDR2: SNHLY and FYNNEI. CDR3: CASSERDISNQPQHF. The DNA for the CDR3 is TGTGCCAGCAGTGAAAGGGACATAAGCAATCAGCCCCAGCATTTT.

The rearrangement links TRBV2 to TRBJ1-5; D is perhaps TRBD1 (6 bases). This CDR3 comprises 16 residues. CDR1 and CDR2 (germline): SNHLY, FYNNEI. Trimming cost V 4 bases and J 0 bases, with 13 bases left between them. The CDR3 reads CASSGLGANSNQPQHF. CDR3 DNA sequence: TGTGCCAGCAGTGGCTTGGGGGCAAATAGCAATCAGCCCCAGCATTTT.

V gene TRBV7-9 combines with J gene TRBJ2-1; a possible D gene is TRBD1 (6 bases). V gave up 5 bases and J gave up 8 bases, with 16 bases separating them. Germline CDR1 is SEHNR and CDR2 is FQNEAQ (reference sequence). CDR3 length: 14 residues. In nucleotides, the CDR3 is TGTGCCAGCAGCCCACTCATCCAGGGGCATGAGCAGTTCTTC. Translating gives CASSPLIQGHEQFF.

This chain connects TRBV5-1 to TRBJ2-5; 7 bases fit TRBD1. There are 13 residues in the CDR3. J lost 1 base, V lost 8 bases, and 5 bases had no gene match. Per germline, CDR1 SGHRS and CDR2 YFSETQ. CDR3 nucleotides: TGCGCCAGTTCTTGGACAGGCCAAGAGACCCAGTACTTC. It yields the protein CASSWTGQETQYF.

This chain links TRBV3-1 (or the pseudogene TRBV3-2) with TRBJ1-5; D uncertain. Germline V lookup: CDR1 LGHDT, CDR2 YNNKEL (reference sequence). Deletions cut 2 bases from V and 2 bases from J, with 4 bases between. The length of the CDR3 is 13 residues. The CDR3 DNA is TGTGCCAGCAGCCAACATGGCAATCAGCCCCAGCATTTT. Protein sequence: CASSQHGNQPQHF.

V gene TRBV14 combines with J gene TRBJ2-7; D might be TRBD1 (6 bases). Trimming shortened V by 4 bases and J by 4 bases, and 14 bases separated the two germline ends. CDR3 length: 14 residues. Germline CDR1 reads SGHDN; CDR2 reads FVKESK. This chain's CDR3 is CASSRQVGYYEQYF. The DNA for the CDR3 is TGTGCCAGCAGCCGACAGGTCGGGTATTACGAGCAGTACTTC.

The chain is built from TRBV2 and TRBJ1-4, with D perhaps TRBD1 (6 bases). Trimming stripped 3 bases from V and 4 bases from J, with 12 bases between. Germline CDR1 and CDR2: SNHLY and FYNNEI. CDR3 length equals 15 residues. The CDR3 here is CASSDLDRSNEKLFF. Written as DNA, the CDR3 is TGTGCCAGCAGTGACTTGGACAGAAGTAATGAAAAACTGTTTTTT. Full variable domain (outside the CDR3, taken from reference TRBV2 and TRBJ1-4): EPEVTQTPSHQVTQMGQEVILRCVPISNHLYFYWYRQILGQKVEFLVSFYNNEISEKSEIFDDQFSVERPDGSNFTLKIRSTKLEDSAMYFCASSDLDRSNEKLFFGSGTQLSVL.

V gene TRBV28 combines with J gene TRBJ1-6; 10 bases agree with TRBD1. Germline CDR1 and CDR2: MDHEN and SYDVKM. The V gene end was trimmed by 3 bases and the J gene end by 9 bases; junction bases not matched to a gene: 17. The CDR3 sequence is 19 residues long. This CDR3 reads CASSFRARLRDRGSSPLHF. CDR3 bases: TGTGCCAGCAGTTTTAGAGCTAGGTTAAGGGACAGGGGAAGTTCACCCCTCCACTTT.

This sequence joins TRBV29-1 and TRBJ1-1; D is undetermined. Germline loops: CDR1 SQVTM, CDR2 ANQGSEA. Trimming stripped 4 bases from V and 1 base from J, with 10 bases between. This CDR3 is built from 13 residues. The CDR3 protein is CSVGIAGNTEAFF. CDR3 in DNA: TGCAGCGTTGGAATAGCGGGGAACACTGAAGCTTTCTTT.

The rearrangement links TRBV24-1 to TRBJ2-1; D is uncertain. Germline V gene data show CDR1 as KGHDR and CDR2 as SFDVKD. V lost 3 bases and J 0 bases, leaving 14 bases between the germline ends. This CDR3 has 17 residues. CDR3 sequence: CATSDPPVGSSYNEQFF. CDR3 bases: TGTGCCACCAGTGATCCACCGGTCGGTAGCTCCTACAATGAGCAGTTCTTC.

The gene calls are TRBV5-1 and TRBJ1-2; the D gene is possibly TRBD1 (5 bases). The germline CDR1 and CDR2 sequences are SGHRS and YFSETQ. V was pared by 4 bases and J by 6 bases, with 22 bases between. The CDR3 spans 16 residues. This CDR3 reads CASSRHVQASQDGYTF. DNA of the CDR3: TGCGCCAGCAGCAGACACGTCCAGGCTTCACAGGATGGCTACACCTTC.

This chain connects TRBV7-9 to TRBJ2-3; 7 bases line up with TRBD2. CDR1 is SEHNR and CDR2 is FQNEAQ in the germline V gene (reference sequence). The V gene end was trimmed by 3 bases and the J gene end by 8 bases; junction bases not matched to a gene: 8. CDR3 length: 14 amino acids. The CDR3 DNA reads TGTGCCAGCAGCTTCGGCGGGAGTTCGGTTACGCAGTATTTT. Translating it yields CASSFGGSSVTQYF.

The rearrangement links TRBV7-3 to TRBJ2-6; tentative D call: TRBD1 (6 bases). Trimming left V 5 bases short and J 4 bases short, with 12 bases between. This CDR3 is 15 amino acids long. The germline CDR1 and CDR2 sequences are SGHTA and FQGTGA. The CDR3 region is CASSQQGTGANVLTF. The CDR3 DNA sequence: TGTGCCAGCAGCCAACAGGGTACCGGGGCCAACGTCCTGACTTTC.

V and J are TRBV19 and TRBJ2-1, with a tentative D call TRBD1 (6 bases). The CDR3 is 16 residues long. With 1 base removed from V and 0 bases from J, the gap between germline ends came to 10 bases. Germline V gene sequence: CDR1 LNHDA, CDR2 SQIVND (reference sequence). The CDR3 DNA follows: TGTGCCAGTAGTATAGTCGACAGGCTCTCCTACAATGAGCAGTTCTTC. Its protein product is CASSIVDRLSYNEQFF.